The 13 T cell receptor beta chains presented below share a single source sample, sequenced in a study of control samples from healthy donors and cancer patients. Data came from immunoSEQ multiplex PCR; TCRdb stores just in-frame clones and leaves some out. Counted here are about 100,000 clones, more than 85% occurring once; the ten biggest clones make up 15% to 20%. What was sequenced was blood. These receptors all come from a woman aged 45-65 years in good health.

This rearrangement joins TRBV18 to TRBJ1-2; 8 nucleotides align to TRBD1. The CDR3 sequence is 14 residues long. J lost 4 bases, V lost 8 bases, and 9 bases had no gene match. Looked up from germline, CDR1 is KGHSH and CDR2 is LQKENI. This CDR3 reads CASTPQDRAYGYTF. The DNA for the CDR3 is TGTGCCAGCACCCCCCAGGACAGGGCCTATGGCTACACCTTC.

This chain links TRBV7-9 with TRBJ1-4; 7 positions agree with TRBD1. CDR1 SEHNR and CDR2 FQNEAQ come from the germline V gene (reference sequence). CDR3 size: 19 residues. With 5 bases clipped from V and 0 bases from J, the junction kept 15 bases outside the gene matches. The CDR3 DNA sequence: TGTGCCAGCAGCCCTCATGGACAGGTGTCGACCGCAACTAATGAAAAACTGTTTTTT. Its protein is CASSPHGQVSTATNEKLFF.

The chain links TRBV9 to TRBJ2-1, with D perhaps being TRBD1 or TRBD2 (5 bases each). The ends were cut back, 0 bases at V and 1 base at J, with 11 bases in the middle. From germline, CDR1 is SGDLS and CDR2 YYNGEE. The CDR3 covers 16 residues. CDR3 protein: CASSVVPGPSYNEQFF. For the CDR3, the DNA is TGTGCCAGCAGCGTAGTACCGGGGCCTTCCTACAATGAGCAGTTCTTC.

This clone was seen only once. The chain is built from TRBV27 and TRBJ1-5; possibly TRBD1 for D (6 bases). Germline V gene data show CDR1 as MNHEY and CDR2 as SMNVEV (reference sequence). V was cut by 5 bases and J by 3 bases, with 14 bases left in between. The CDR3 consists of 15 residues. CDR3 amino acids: CASSRGTKYNQPQHF. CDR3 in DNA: TGTGCCAGCAGTAGGGGGACCAAGTACAATCAGCCCCAGCATTTT.

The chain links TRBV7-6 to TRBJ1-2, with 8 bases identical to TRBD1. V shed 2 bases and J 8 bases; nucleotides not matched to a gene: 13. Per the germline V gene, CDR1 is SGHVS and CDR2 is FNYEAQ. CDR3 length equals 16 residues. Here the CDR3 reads CASSLTQQGGWDGYTF. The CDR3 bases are TGTGCCAGCAGCTTAACTCAACAGGGGGGATGGGACGGCTACACCTTC.

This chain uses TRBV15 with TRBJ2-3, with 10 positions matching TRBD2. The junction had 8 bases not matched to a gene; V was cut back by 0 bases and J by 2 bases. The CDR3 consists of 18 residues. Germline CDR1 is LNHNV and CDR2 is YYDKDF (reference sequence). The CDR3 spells CATSRDPLLAGYTDTQYF. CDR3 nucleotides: TGTGCCACCAGCAGAGATCCCTTACTAGCGGGGTACACAGATACGCAGTATTTT.

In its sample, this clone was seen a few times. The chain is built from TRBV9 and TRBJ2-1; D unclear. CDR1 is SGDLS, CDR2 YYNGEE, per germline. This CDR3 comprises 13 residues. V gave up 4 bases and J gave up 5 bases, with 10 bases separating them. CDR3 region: CASSPQTNNEQFF. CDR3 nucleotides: TGTGCCAGCAGCCCCCAAACAAACAATGAGCAGTTCTTC.

DNA of the CDR3: TGTGCCAGCAGCCGAGGAAGTGCCGGGGCCAACGTCCTGACTTTC. It encodes CASSRGSAGANVLTF. The chain has TRBV7-9 and TRBJ2-6; D not certain. V lost 5 bases and J lost 4, with 12 bases in between. This CDR3 is 15 amino acids long. CDR1 is SEHNR and CDR2 is FQNEAQ in the germline V gene (reference sequence).

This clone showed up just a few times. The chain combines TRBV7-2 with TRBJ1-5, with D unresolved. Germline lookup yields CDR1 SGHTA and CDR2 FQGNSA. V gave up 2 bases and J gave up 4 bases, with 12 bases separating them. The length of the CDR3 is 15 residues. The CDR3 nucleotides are TGTGCCAGCAGCTTAAGCAGCAGTTGGAATCAGCCCCAGCATTTT. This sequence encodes CASSLSSSWNQPQHF.

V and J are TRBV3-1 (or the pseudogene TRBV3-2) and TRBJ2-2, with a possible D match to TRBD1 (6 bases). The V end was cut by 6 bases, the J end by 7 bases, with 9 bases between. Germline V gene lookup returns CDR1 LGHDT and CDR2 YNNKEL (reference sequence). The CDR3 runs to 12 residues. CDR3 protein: CASRGAGGELFF. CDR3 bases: TGTGCCAGCAGGGGGGCTGGCGGGGAGCTGTTTTTT.

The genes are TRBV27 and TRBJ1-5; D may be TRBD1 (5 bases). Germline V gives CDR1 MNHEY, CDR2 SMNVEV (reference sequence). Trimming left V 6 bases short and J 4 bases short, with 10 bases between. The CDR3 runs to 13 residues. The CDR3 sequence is CASRRDGNQPQHF. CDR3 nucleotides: TGTGCCAGCAGGCGGGACGGTAATCAGCCCCAGCATTTT.

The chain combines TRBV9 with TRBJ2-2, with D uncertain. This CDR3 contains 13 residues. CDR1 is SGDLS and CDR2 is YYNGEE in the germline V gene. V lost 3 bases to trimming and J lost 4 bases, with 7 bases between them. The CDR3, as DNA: TGTGCCAGCAGCGCGTCTTTCACCGGGGAGCTGTTTTTT. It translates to CASSASFTGELFF.

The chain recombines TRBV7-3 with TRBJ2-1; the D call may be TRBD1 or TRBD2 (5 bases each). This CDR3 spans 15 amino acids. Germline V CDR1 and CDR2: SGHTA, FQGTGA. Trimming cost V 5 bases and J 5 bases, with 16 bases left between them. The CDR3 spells CASSDSGAVNNEQFF. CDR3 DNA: TGTGCCAGCAGCGATTCCGGGGCGGTAAACAATGAGCAGTTCTTC.